This T cell receptor (beta chain) was documented in a study of lymphopenia after photon versus proton radiotherapy. Findings and limits, study-wide: Better survival with proton therapy was suggested as possible, not demonstrated. After the lymphocyte nadir, photon-treated repertoires showed oligoclonal expansion, especially of CD8+ Temra cells. A bigger post-nadir fall in TCR diversity correlated inversely with survival time in deceased patients.

Of note for this clone: Its specificity is unknown.

Assay: immunoSEQ multiplex PCR; the TCRdb copy retains only in-frame clones and omits some. The data contain tens of thousands of clones, around 87% of them singletons. The germline V gene has CDR1 SGHDN and CDR2 FVKESK. The length of the CDR3 is 15 residues. The V and J ends lost 4 bases and 2 bases respectively, with 14 bases between them. V and J are TRBV14 and TRBJ1-2; D perhaps matches TRBD1 (5 bases). This clonotype originated in an older man with esophageal cancer. This material consisted of peripheral blood, taken from a patient treated with proton-based radiotherapy. The CDR3 protein is CASSRPGRGNYGYTF. CDR3 nucleotides: TGTGCCAGCAGCCGCCCCGGGAGGGGCAACTATGGCTACACCTTC.